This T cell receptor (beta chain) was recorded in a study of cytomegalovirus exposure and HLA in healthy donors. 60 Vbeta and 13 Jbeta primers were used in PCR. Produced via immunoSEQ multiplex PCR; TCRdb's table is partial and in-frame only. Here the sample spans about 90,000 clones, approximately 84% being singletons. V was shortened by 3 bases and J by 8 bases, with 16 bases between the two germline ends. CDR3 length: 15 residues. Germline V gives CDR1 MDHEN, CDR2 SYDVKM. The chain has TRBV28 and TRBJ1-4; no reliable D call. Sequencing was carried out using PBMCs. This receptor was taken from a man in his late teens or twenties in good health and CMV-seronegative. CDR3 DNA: TGTGCCAGCAGTTTGAGTTTCGCACGCGGGGAAAAACTGTTTTTT. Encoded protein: CASSLSFARGEKLFF.